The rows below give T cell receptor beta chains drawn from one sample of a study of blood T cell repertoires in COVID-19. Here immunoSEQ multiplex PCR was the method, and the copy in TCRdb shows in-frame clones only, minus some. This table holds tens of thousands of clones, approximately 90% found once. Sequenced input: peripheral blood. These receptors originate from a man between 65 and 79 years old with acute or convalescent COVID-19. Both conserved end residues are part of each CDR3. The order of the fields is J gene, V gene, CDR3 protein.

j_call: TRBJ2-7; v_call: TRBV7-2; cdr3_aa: CASSSSPGTGSYEQYF
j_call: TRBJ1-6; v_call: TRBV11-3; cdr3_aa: CASSFSNNSPLHF
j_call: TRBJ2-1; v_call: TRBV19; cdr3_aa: CASSPDRSNYNEQFF
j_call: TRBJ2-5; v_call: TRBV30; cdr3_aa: CAWSGGPQETQYF
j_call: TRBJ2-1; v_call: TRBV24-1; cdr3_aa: CATSHGKGGFGNEQFF
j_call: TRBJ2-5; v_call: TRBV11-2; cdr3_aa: CASSLGLAGVGFRETQYF
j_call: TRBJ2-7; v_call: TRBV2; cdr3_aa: CASRDPPSGGSYEQYF
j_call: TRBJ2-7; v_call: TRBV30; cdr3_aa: CAWSVLGSVGASYEQYF
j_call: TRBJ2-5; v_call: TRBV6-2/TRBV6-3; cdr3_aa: CASSESGTGGGETQYF
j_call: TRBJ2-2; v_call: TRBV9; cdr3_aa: CASSVRNTGELFF